This TCR beta chain was retrieved from a study of T-cell memory formation after mild COVID-19. The CDR3 consists of 16 residues. V shed 2 bases and J 4 bases; nucleotides not matched to a gene: 8. TCRdb passed the 5' RACE reads through MiXCR, listing each CDR3 protein once. The sample has roughly 550,000 distinct CDR3 sequences, over 20% seen once. This clonotype was seen only a few times. As yet, its antigen is unknown. Whole-study findings and limits: Researchers report contracting CD4+ clones mostly in CM and EM, with CD8+ clones in EMRA.

This chain links TRBV12-3 or TRBV12-4 with TRBJ2-1; 7 bases map to TRBD2. This sequence originates from an adult woman who had mild COVID-19 (a few samples of this study predate the infection). Cell type and time point are not known. The specimen was PBMCs or a T cell subset sorted from them (not recorded which). The CDR3, as DNA: TGTGCCAGCAGTTTAAGATACCCTAGCGGTTACAATGAGCAGTTCTTC. Translation gives CASSLRYPSGYNEQFF.